The 17 T cell receptor beta chains in this list originate from one sample, sequenced in a study of cytomegalovirus exposure and HLA in healthy donors. Use of 60 Vbeta and 13 Jbeta primers characterized the PCR. Produced via immunoSEQ multiplex PCR; TCRdb's table is partial and in-frame only. The sample consists of 65,000 to 100,000 clones, 76% of them appearing once. The specimen was PBMCs. Every receptor here comes from a man aged 35-49 years in good health and CMV-seronegative.

The chain has TRBV1 and TRBJ1-2; the table assigns TRBD1, which was not confirmed against the DNA. TRBV1 is a recognized pseudogene. CDR3 length equals 16 residues. The CDR3 DNA follows: TGCACCAGCAGCCGACAGGGACGGATTATCCTCTATGGCTACACCTTC. This sequence encodes CTSSRQGRIILYGYTF.

In its sample, this clone was seen a few times. This rearrangement joins TRBV15 to TRBJ2-2; D is perhaps TRBD1 (5 bases). Germline V gene data show CDR1 as LNHNV and CDR2 as YYDKDF (reference sequence). V was pared by 2 bases and J by 1 base, with 17 bases between. This CDR3 contains 18 residues. For the CDR3, the DNA is TGTGCCACCAGCAGACATCAAGGCAGGGTGGGGAACACCGGGGAGCTGTTTTTT. Translation: CATSRHQGRVGNTGELFF.

The chain couples TRBV5-1 to TRBJ2-5; 12 nucleotides line up with TRBD2. The CDR3 covers 17 residues. The germline V gene has CDR1 SGHRS and CDR2 YFSETQ. V gave up 2 bases and J gave up 8 bases; unmatched junction bases: 13. CDR3 protein: CASSLGTSGRIRDTQYF. CDR3 DNA sequence: TGCGCCAGCAGCTTAGGGACTAGCGGGCGGATAAGAGACACCCAGTACTTC.

This chain links TRBV6-5 with TRBJ2-7; 10 nucleotides align to TRBD1. The CDR3 contains 14 residues. The J segment lost 3 bases and the V segment lost 2 bases, leaving 1 base of the junction unmatched. Germline V gene lookup returns CDR1 MNHEY and CDR2 SVGAGI. CDR3 bases: TGTGCCAGCAGTTACGGGACAGGGGTCTACGAGCAGTACTTC. Its protein is CASSYGTGVYEQYF.

V and J are TRBV7-8 and TRBJ1-4; D might be TRBD1 (5 bases). Trimming cost V 0 bases and J 3 bases, with 11 bases left between them. Per the germline V gene, CDR1 is SGHVS and CDR2 is FQNEAQ. The CDR3 runs to 16 residues. CDR3 region: CASSLARKQANEKLFF. As DNA, the CDR3 is TGTGCCAGCAGCTTAGCACGTAAACAGGCTAATGAAAAACTGTTTTTT.

This rearrangement joins TRBV6-5 to TRBJ2-1, with 7 bases aligning to TRBD2. The CDR3 extends over 16 amino acids. The J segment lost 0 bases and the V segment lost 3 bases, leaving 5 bases of the junction unmatched. Germline CDR1 and CDR2: MNHEY and SVGAGI. The chain's CDR3 is CASSYQRGLSYNEQFF. As DNA, the CDR3 is TGTGCCAGCAGTTATCAGCGGGGCCTCTCCTACAATGAGCAGTTCTTC.

V usage is TRBV5-4 and J usage is TRBJ2-5, with D uncertain. This CDR3 spans 12 amino acids. Germline-derived CDR1 and CDR2 are SGHNT and YYREEE (reference sequence). V dropped 3 bases and J dropped 5 bases, with 8 bases sitting between them. The CDR3 protein is CASSSDRETQYF. Here the CDR3 DNA reads TGTGCCAGCAGCTCTGATCGGGAGACCCAGTACTTC.

V usage is TRBV7-2 and J usage is TRBJ1-5; no definite D call. The CDR3 totals 15 residues. Germline loops: CDR1 SGHTA, CDR2 FQGNSA. V lost 0 bases and J lost 4, with 10 bases in between. The CDR3 here is CASSLAGGGNQPQHF. In nucleotides, the CDR3 is TGTGCCAGCAGCTTAGCGGGAGGTGGGAATCAGCCCCAGCATTTT.

This chain connects TRBV18 to TRBJ2-3, with 12 bases identical to TRBD2. The germline CDR1 and CDR2 sequences are KGHSH and LQKENI. V lost 6 bases to trimming and J lost 5 bases; unmatched junction nucleotides: 6. The CDR3 consists of 15 residues. CDR3 sequence (DNA): TGTGCCAGCTCGCTGACTAGCGGGGGAGAAGATACGCAGTATTTT. Its translation: CASSLTSGGEDTQYF.

The J gene is TRBJ1-4, the V gene TRBV15, with TRBD1 matching over 8 bases. CDR3 size: 16 residues. CDR1 and CDR2 from the germline V gene are LNHNV and YYDKDF (reference sequence). Unmatched junction bases numbered 9, after V lost 2 bases and J lost 7 bases. The DNA of the CDR3 is TGTGCCACCAGCAGATCAACAGGGGGACGGAGTGAAAAACTGTTTTTT. This translates into CATSRSTGGRSEKLFF.

This chain joins TRBV4-1 and TRBJ2-1; TRBD2 matches 8 bases. CDR1 is MGHRA, CDR2 YSYEKL, per germline. The CDR3 is 15 residues long. V was clipped by 3 bases and J by 7 bases; unmatched bases: 8. CDR3 bases: TGCGCCAGCAGCCAGGGTCCTCGGGGGGGTAATGAGCAGTTCTTC. This gives the protein CASSQGPRGGNEQFF.

The V gene is TRBV12-5, the J gene TRBJ2-7, with 7 bases matching TRBD1. In germline, CDR1 is LGHNT, CDR2 FRNRAP. With 1 base clipped from V and 5 bases from J, the junction kept 2 bases outside the gene matches. The CDR3 is made up of 13 amino acids. The CDR3 is CASGLGQGHEQYF. CDR3 nucleotide sequence: TGTGCTAGTGGTTTGGGACAGGGCCACGAGCAGTACTTC.

This clone was counted between two and nine times. The J gene is TRBJ1-2, the V gene TRBV6-4; TRBD1 matches 7 bases. The CDR3 covers 14 residues. V gave up 7 bases and J gave up 4 bases; unmatched junction bases: 9. Germline V gives CDR1 MRHNA, CDR2 SNTAGT. This CDR3 reads CASTARGRVYGYTF. As DNA, the CDR3 is TGTGCCAGCACTGCGAGGGGGCGCGTCTATGGCTACACCTTC.

This chain connects TRBV7-6 to TRBJ1-1; the D gene is possibly TRBD1 (6 bases). Between the trimmed V and J ends, which lost 1 base and 11 bases, there was a span of 17 bases. The germline V gene encodes CDR1 SGHVS and CDR2 FNYEAQ. The CDR3 covers 14 residues. CDR3 coding DNA: TGTGCCAGCAGCTTAGAGTCTTTAGGGGGTCGGGCTTTCTTT. This sequence encodes CASSLESLGGRAFF.

The V call is TRBV7-6, the J call TRBJ1-2; 9 positions match TRBD1. Unmatched junction bases numbered 4, after V lost 0 bases and J lost 5 bases. There are 15 residues in the CDR3. From germline, CDR1 is SGHVS and CDR2 FNYEAQ. Here the CDR3 DNA reads TGTGCCAGCAGCTTAGCCCCGGGACAGGGTTATGGCTACACCTTC. Translated, it gives CASSLAPGQGYGYTF.

Turning to this clone: Other DNA sequences in the sample encode the same CDR3. This chain uses TRBV5-1 with TRBJ2-3; tentatively, D is TRBD1 (6 bases). Germline V CDR1 and CDR2: SGHRS, YFSETQ. The CDR3 is 15 residues long. With 0 bases removed from V and 6 bases from J, the gap between germline ends came to 14 bases. Here the CDR3 DNA reads TGCGCCAGCAGCTTGGTCGGCAGGGGTCCGGATACGCAGTATTTT. Protein product: CASSLVGRGPDTQYF.

This clone was seen once. CDR3 in DNA: TGTGCCAGCAGTTTAACAGGGACGGCCTACGAGCAGTACTTC. It codes for CASSLTGTAYEQYF. The rearrangement joins TRBV28 to TRBJ2-7; maybe TRBD1 (6 bases). Germline CDR1 reads MDHEN; CDR2 reads SYDVKM. The CDR3 spans 14 residues. The ends were cut back, 2 bases at V and 2 bases at J, with 10 bases in the middle.